This T cell receptor (beta chain) appears in the sequencing data of a study of blood T cells in healthy people across ages. Study summary: Template switching picked up about one barcoded beta molecule for each two T cells. Regarding the study as a whole: Older age went with lower TCR beta diversity per million T cells, in a roughly linear way. More naive CD4+ cells and higher diversity marked long-lived donors relative to aged donors.

The CDR3 has 12 amino acids. The V end lost 6 bases, the J end lost 6 bases, and 11 bases lay between the germline ends. Germline values: CDR1 DFQATT, CDR2 SNEGSKA (reference sequence). Comment on this clonotype: Its antigen is as yet unknown.

A J-beta primer mix and a sample-barcoded 5' primer were used in a second PCR of about 7 to 12 cycles. All cDNA molecules were each tagged by a template-switch adaptor with 12 random nucleotides. TCRdb analysed the 5' RACE reads with MiXCR anew, one entry per CDR3 protein. The sample has approximately 800,000 distinct CDR3 sequences, around three fifths seen once; the top ten hold around a quarter. The sequencing sample was made of blood. The chain carries TRBV20-1 and TRBJ1-4, with a weak D call TRBD1 (6 bases). The receptor was derived from a man aged 35 to 55 in good health. In nucleotides, the CDR3 is TGCAGTGCCGTCAGGGGTGATGAAAAACTGTTTTTT. This gives the protein CSAVRGDEKLFF.